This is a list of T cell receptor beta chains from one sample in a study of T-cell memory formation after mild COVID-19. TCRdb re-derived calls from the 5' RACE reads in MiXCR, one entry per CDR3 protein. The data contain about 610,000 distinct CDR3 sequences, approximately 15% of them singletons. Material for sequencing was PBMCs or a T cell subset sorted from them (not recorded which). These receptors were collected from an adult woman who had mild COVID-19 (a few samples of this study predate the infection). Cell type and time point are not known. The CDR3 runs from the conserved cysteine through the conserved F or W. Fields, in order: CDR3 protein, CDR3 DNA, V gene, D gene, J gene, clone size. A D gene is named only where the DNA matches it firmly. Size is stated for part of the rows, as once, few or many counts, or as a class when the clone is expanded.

CDR3 protein: CATRPGQGDNQPQHF
CDR3 DNA: TGTGCCACACGCCCGGGACAGGGGGACAATCAGCCCCAGCATTTT
V gene: TRBV5-5
D gene: TRBD1
J gene: TRBJ1-5
clone size: -

CDR3 protein: CASSIADLLDGYTF
CDR3 DNA: TGTGCCAGTAGTATAGCGGACCTCTTGGATGGCTACACCTTC
V gene: TRBV19
D gene: -
J gene: TRBJ1-2
clone size: few

CDR3 protein: CATHSGTENTGELFF
CDR3 DNA: TGTGCCACCCATTCAGGGACAGAGAACACCGGGGAGCTGTTTTTT
V gene: TRBV24-1
D gene: TRBD1
J gene: TRBJ2-2
clone size: few

CDR3 protein: CASSFGSGTGVEQYF
CDR3 DNA: TGTGCCAGCAGCTTTGGCTCCGGGACAGGGGTCGAGCAGTACTTC
V gene: TRBV11-3
D gene: TRBD1
J gene: TRBJ2-7
clone size: few

CDR3 protein: CASNKGRGLEHTF
CDR3 DNA: TGTGCCAGCAATAAAGGTCGGGGGCTCGAGCACACCTTC
V gene: TRBV6-2/TRBV6-3
D gene: -
J gene: TRBJ1-2
clone size: few

CDR3 protein: CASSPKEFNQPQHF
CDR3 DNA: TGTGCCAGCTCACCGAAGGAGTTCAATCAGCCCCAGCATTTT
V gene: TRBV18
D gene: -
J gene: TRBJ1-5
clone size: -

CDR3 protein: CSARTGGGSSYEQYF
CDR3 DNA: TGCAGTGCTAGGACGGGAGGGGGGAGCTCCTACGAGCAGTACTTC
V gene: TRBV20-1
D gene: TRBD2
J gene: TRBJ2-7
clone size: few

CDR3 protein: CASSPFRGTEELFF
CDR3 DNA: TGTGCCAGCAGCCCCTTCAGGGGAACGGAGGAGCTGTTTTTT
V gene: TRBV2
D gene: -
J gene: TRBJ2-2
clone size: few

CDR3 protein: CASAVRNEQFF
CDR3 DNA: TGTGCCAGCGCAGTTAGGAATGAGCAGTTCTTC
V gene: TRBV6-5
D gene: -
J gene: TRBJ2-1
clone size: few

CDR3 protein: CASSSDLYSYEQYF
CDR3 DNA: TGTGCCAGCTCTTCTGACTTATACTCCTACGAGCAGTACTTC
V gene: TRBV7-6
D gene: -
J gene: TRBJ2-7
clone size: few